This TCR beta chain was recorded in a study of CD8+ T cells in alopecia areata. Broader study findings: Relative to normal scalp, lesional scalp, especially alopecia totalis/universalis, showed higher clonality.

Comments on this clone: Antigen specificity is unknown. Mouse gene names apply. The sequenced fragment ends 4 residues before the CDR3 boundary, so the rest is inferred from the germline J gene.

Germline loops: CDR1 NNHDY, CDR2 SYVADS. V was clipped by 5 bases and J by 2 bases; unmatched bases: 2. This CDR3 has 14 amino acids. Following extraction, RNA underwent reverse transcription to cDNA, which served as the sequencing template. Here immunoSEQ multiplex PCR was the method, and the copy in TCRdb shows in-frame clones only, minus some. There are approximately 300,000 clones in the sample, none observed a single time. Markers used for sorting pooled cutaneous lymph node cells were CD4, CD8alpha, NKG2D, NKG2ACE and others. The clonotype was recovered from a C3H/HeJ mouse with alopecia areata. Strain haplotype (MHC): H2-k. J is TRBJ2-1 and V is TRBV13-3, with 9 nucleotides matching TRBD2. Sequences were obtained from CD4+ T cells sorted from a lymph node. The CDR3 bases that were read are TGTGCCAGCAGAAGGGACTGGGACTATGCT. Translating it yields CASRRDWDYA. The CDR3, in full, reads CASRRDWDYAEQFF.